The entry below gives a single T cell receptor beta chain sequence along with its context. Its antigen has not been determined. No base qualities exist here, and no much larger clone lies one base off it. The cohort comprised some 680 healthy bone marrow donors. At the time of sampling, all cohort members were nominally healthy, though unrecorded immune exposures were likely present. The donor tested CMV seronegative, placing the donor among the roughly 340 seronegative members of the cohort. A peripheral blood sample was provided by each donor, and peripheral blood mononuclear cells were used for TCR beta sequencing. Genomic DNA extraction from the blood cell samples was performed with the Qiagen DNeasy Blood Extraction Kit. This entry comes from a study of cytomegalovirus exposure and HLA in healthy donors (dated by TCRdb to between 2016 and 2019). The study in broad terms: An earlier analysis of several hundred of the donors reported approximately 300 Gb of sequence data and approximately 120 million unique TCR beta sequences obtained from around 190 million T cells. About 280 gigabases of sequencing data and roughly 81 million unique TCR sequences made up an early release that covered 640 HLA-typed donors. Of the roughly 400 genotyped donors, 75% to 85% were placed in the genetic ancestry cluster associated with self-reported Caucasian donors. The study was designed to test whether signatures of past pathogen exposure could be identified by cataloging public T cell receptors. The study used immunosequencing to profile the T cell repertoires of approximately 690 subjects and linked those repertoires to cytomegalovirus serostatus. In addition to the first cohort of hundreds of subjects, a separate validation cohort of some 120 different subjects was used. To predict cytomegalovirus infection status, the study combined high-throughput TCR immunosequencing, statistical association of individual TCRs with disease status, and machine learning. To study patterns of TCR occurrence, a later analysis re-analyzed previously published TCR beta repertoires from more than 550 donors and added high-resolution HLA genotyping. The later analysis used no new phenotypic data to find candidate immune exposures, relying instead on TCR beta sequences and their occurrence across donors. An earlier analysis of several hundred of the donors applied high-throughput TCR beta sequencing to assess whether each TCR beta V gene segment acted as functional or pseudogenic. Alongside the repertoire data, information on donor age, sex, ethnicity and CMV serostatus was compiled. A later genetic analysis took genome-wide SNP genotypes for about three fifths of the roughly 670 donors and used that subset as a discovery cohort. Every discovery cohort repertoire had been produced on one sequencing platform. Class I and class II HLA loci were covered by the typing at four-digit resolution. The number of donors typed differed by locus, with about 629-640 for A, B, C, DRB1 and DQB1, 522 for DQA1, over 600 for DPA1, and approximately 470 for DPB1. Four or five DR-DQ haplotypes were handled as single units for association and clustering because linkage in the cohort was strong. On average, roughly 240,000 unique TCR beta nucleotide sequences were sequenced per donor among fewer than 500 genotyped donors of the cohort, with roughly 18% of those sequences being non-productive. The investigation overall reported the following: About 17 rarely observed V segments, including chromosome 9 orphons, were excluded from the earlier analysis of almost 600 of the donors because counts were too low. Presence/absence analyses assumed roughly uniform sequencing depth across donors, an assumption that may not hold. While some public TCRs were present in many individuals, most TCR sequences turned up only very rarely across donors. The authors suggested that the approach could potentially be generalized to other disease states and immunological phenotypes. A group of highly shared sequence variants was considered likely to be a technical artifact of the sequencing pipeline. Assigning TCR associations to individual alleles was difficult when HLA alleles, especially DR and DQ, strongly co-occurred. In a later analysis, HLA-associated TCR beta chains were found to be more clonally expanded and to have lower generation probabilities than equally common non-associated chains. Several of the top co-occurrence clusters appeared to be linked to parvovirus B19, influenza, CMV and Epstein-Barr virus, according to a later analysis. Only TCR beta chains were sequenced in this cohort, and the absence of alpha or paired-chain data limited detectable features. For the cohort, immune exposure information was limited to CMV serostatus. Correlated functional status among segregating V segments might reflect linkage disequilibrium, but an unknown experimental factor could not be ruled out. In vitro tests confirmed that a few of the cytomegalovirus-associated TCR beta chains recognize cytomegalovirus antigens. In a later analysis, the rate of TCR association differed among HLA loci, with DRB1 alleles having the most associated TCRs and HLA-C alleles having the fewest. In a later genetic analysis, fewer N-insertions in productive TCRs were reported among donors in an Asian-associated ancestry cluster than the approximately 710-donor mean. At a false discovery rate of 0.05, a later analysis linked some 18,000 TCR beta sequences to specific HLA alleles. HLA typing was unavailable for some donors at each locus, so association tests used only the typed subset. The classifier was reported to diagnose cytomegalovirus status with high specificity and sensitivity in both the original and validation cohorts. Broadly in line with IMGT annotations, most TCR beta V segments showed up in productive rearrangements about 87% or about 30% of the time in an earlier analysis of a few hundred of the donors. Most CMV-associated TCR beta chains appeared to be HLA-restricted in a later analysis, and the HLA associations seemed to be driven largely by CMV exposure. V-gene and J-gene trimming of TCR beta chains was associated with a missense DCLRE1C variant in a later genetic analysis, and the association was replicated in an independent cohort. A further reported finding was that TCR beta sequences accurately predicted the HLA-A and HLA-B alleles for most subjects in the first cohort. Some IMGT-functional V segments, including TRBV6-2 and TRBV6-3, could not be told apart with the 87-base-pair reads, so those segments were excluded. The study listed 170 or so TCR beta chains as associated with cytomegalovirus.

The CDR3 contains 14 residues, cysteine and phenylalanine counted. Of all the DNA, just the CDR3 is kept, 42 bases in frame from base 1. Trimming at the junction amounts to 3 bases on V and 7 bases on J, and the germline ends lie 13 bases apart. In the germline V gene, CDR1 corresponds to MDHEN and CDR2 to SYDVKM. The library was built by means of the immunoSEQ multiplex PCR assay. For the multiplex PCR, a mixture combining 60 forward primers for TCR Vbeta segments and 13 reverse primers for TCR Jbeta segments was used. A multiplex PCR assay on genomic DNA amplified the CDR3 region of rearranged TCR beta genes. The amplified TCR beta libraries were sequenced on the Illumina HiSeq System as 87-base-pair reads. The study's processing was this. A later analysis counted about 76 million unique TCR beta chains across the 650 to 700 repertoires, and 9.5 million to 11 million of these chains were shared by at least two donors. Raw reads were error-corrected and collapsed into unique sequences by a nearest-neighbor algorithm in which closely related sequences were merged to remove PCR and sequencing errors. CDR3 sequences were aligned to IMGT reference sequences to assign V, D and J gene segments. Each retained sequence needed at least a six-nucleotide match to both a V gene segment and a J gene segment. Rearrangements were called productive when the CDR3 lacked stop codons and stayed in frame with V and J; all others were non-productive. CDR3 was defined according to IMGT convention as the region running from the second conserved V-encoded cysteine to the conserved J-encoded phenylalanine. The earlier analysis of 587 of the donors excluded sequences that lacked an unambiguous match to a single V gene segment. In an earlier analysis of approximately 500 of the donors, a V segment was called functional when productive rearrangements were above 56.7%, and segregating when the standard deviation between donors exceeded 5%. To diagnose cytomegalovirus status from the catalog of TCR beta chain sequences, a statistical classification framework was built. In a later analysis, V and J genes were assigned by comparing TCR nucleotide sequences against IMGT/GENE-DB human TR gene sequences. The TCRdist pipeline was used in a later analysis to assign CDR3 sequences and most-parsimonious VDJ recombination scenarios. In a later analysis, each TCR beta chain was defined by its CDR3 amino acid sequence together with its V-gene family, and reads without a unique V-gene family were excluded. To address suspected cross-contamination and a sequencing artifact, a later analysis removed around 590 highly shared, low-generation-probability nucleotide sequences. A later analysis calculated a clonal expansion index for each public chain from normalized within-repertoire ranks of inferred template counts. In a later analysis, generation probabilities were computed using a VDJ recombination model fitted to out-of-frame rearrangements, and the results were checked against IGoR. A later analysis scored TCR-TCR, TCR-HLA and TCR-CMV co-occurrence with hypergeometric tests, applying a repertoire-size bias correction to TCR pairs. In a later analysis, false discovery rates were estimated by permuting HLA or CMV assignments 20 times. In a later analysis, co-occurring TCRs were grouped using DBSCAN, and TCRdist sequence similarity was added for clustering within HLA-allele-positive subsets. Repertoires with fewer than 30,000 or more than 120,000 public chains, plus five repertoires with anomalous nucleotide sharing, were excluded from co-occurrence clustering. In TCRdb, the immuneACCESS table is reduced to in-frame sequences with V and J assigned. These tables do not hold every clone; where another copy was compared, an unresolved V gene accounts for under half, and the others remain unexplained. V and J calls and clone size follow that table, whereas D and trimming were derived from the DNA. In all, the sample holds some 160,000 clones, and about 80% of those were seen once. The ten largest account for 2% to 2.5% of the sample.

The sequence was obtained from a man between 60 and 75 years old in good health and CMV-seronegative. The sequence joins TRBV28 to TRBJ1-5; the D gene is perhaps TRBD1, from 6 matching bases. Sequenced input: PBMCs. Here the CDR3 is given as CASSFGRGSQPQHF. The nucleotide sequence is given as TGTGCCAGCAGTTTCGGCAGGGGAAGCCAGCCCCAGCATTTT.